The 2 T cell receptor beta chains listed next were all sequenced from one sample in a study of T cells in Graves' hyperthyroidism and ophthalmopathy. Amplified TCR beta CDR3 regions came from RNA transcripts. HTBI primers were employed in a first-round RT-PCR of the TCR CDR3. TCRdb fed the multiplex PCR reads into MiXCR, producing one record per CDR3 protein. The table has 600,000 to 650,000 distinct CDR3 sequences, less than 25% seen once; the top ten hold around a third. Source material: blood. These receptors were obtained from a man aged 30 to 39 with Graves' ophthalmopathy.

The chain combines TRBV6-1 with TRBJ1-1; 8 nucleotides align to TRBD1. The CDR3 extends over 15 amino acids. After removal of 1 base from V and 1 base from J, the junction contained 2 bases not matched to a gene. CDR1 is MNHNS and CDR2 is SASEGT in the germline V gene. The CDR3 region has the DNA TGTGCCAGCAGTGAAGAAGGACAGGGGAACACTGAAGCTTTCTTT. Residues: CASSEEGQGNTEAFF.

Concerning this clonotype itself: Germline and junction disagree at one end, which may indicate a read error. The rearrangement uses TRBV5-1 and TRBJ2-7, with a tentative D call TRBD1 (6 bases). The CDR3 is made up of 17 amino acids. Germline CDR1 and CDR2: SGHRS and YFSETQ. The CDR3 DNA is TGTGCCAGCAGCTCGACTATCCAACTGGGGGCTACCTACGAGCAGTACTTC. Encoded protein: CASSSTIQLGATYEQYF.